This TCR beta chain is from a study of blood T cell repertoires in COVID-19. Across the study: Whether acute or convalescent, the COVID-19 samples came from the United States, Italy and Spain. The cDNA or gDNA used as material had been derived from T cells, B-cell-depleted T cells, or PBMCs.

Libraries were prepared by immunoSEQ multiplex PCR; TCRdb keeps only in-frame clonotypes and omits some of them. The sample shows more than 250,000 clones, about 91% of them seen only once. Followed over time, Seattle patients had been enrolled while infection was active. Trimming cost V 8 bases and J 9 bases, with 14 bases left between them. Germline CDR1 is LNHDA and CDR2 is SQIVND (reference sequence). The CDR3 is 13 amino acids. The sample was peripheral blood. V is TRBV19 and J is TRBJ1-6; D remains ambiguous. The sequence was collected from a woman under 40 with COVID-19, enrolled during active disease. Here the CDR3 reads CASGAAGFSPLHF. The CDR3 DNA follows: TGTGCCAGTGGCGCAGCGGGGTTTTCACCCCTCCACTTT.